A selection of T cell receptor beta chains follows, all from one sample in a study of blood T cell repertoires in COVID-19. Assay used: immunoSEQ multiplex PCR; TCRdb lists only in-frame clones, some missing. There are fewer than 250,000 clones in the sample; around 81% occur only once, and 6% to 7% lies in the top ten. Sequences were obtained from peripheral blood. The receptor set was obtained from a woman aged 55-69 years with active or convalescent COVID-19. The CDR3 runs from the conserved cysteine through the conserved F or W. D genes are given only for firm matches. Clone sizes are given selectively: once, few, many, or a class where the clone is expanded.

v_gene,d_gene,abundance,j_gene,CDR3nt,CDR3aa
TRBV11-2,.,few,TRBJ2-2,TGTGCCAGCAGCTTTGGCACTAGCTGGAACACCGGGGAGCTGTTTTTT,CASSFGTSWNTGELFF
TRBV24-1,.,once,TRBJ2-5,TGTGCCACCAGTGATCGAGCGGCCGGAAAAGAGACCCAGTACTTC,CATSDRAAGKETQYF
TRBV4-1,TRBD2,.,TRBJ2-1,TGCGCCAGCAGCCAAGATGACGGGACTAGCGGGGGGTGGGACAATGAGCAGTTCTTC,CASSQDDGTSGGWDNEQFF
TRBV5-1,TRBD1,.,TRBJ2-3,TGCGCCAGCAGCTTGGAAGGACAGGCCCCCACAGATACGCAGTATTTT,CASSLEGQAPTDTQYF
TRBV4-1,TRBD1,.,TRBJ2-1,TGCGCCAGCAGCACTAACGTAGACAGGGGGCGGAATGAGCAGTTCTTC,CASSTNVDRGRNEQFF
TRBV6-1,.,.,TRBJ1-2,TGTGCCAGCAGTGAAGCCCCTGAGGCCTATGGCTACACCTTC,CASSEAPEAYGYTF
TRBV6-1,TRBD1,.,TRBJ1-1,TGTGCCAGCAGTGAGGGGACAGGGGCAGGGAAAGCTTTCTTT,CASSEGTGAGKAFF
TRBV29-1,.,.,TRBJ2-5,TGCAGCGTTTTGGGGGGAGTGGGAGAGACCCAGTACTTC,CSVLGGVGETQYF
TRBV5-1,TRBD1,.,TRBJ2-1,TGCGCCAGCAGCTTGGATGGACAGGGAAATTGGCATGAGCAGTTCTTC,CASSLDGQGNWHEQFF
TRBV19,.,.,TRBJ2-4,TGTGCCAGTAGTAGCCCCCGGGAGCTAGCCAAAAACATTCAGTACTTC,CASSSPRELAKNIQYF
TRBV6-1,TRBD1,.,TRBJ1-4,TGTGCCAGCAGTGAACTGACAGGGGCGACTAATGAAAAACTGTTTTTT,CASSELTGATNEKLFF
TRBV18,.,.,TRBJ1-2,TGTGCCAGCTCAAAGGAGCAAATTAACTATGGCTACACCTTC,CASSKEQINYGYTF
TRBV19,.,.,TRBJ1-2,TGTGCCAGTCGAGAGACAGGTGGTAACTATGGCTACACCTTC,CASRETGGNYGYTF
TRBV4-1,.,once,TRBJ1-4,TGCGCCAGCAGCCAACAGGCGGCGAGGGATGAAAAACTGTTTTTT,CASSQQAARDEKLFF
TRBV15,TRBD1,.,TRBJ1-3,TGTGCCACCAGCAGTATAACAGGGGCTGGAAACACCATATATTTT,CATSSITGAGNTIYF
TRBV6-2/TRBV6-3,TRBD1,.,TRBJ2-7,TGTGCCAGCAGTTACTCGCTCAGGGGGCTTTCCTACGAGCAGTACTTC,CASSYSLRGLSYEQYF
TRBV11-2,.,.,TRBJ2-1,TGTGCCAGCAGCGCGTACAATGAGCAGTTCTTC,CASSAYNEQFF
TRBV10-3,.,.,TRBJ1-2,TGTGCCATCAGTGAATCCCGGGCGGGGGAGGACTATGGCTACACCTTC,CAISESRAGEDYGYTF
TRBV19,TRBD2,.,TRBJ2-7,TGTGCCAGTACCCCGGGGGGCCTAGCGGGAGGGTTCTACGAGCAGTACTTC,CASTPGGLAGGFYEQYF
TRBV7-9,TRBD1,few,TRBJ1-2,TGTGCCAGCAGCGACGGGACAGGGAGCTATGGCTACACCTTC,CASSDGTGSYGYTF
TRBV4-2,.,once,TRBJ1-2,TGTGCCAGCAGCCAAGAGGTAGGACCCTTGAGGGAAGGCTACACCTTC,CASSQEVGPLREGYTF
TRBV10-2,.,.,TRBJ1-2,TGCGCCAGCAGACAGGGAATTGGCTACACCTTC,CASRQGIGYTF
TRBV18,.,.,TRBJ2-5,TGTGCCAGCTCACCCGATCTGTCGGCCCAGTACTTC,CASSPDLSAQYF
TRBV5-8,.,.,TRBJ2-2,TGTGCCAGCAGCGAGCGAAACACCGGGGAGCTGTTTTTT,CASSERNTGELFF
TRBV5-5,TRBD1,.,TRBJ2-3,TGTGCCAGCAGCAGACGGACAGGGGGCGCAACAGATACGCAGTATTTT,CASSRRTGGATDTQYF
TRBV18,.,.,TRBJ1-6,TGTGCCAGCTCACCACGGGAATCGGGGATTAATTCACCCCTCCACTTT,CASSPRESGINSPLHF
TRBV27,.,.,TRBJ1-1,TGTGCCAGCAGTAAAAATCTAAACACTGAAGCTTTCTTT,CASSKNLNTEAFF
TRBV19,.,.,TRBJ1-5,TGTGCCAGTATGGGCTATAGCAATCAGCCCCAGCATTTT,CASMGYSNQPQHF
TRBV14,.,.,TRBJ1-3,TGTGCCAGCAGCTTAAACTCTGGAAACACCATATATTTT,CASSLNSGNTIYF
TRBV15,TRBD2,.,TRBJ2-1,TGTGCCACCAGCAGAGCGGGACTAGCGGGGGGTTTTGAGCAGTTCTTC,CATSRAGLAGGFEQFF
TRBV29-1,.,.,TRBJ2-3,TGCAGCGTTGAATCTAGCCCCGCAGATACGCAGTATTTT,CSVESSPADTQYF
TRBV19,TRBD1,.,TRBJ1-5,TGTGCCAGTAGTACGACAGGGGGTGGCAATCAGCCCCAGCATTTT,CASSTTGGGNQPQHF
TRBV7-2,.,.,TRBJ1-2,TGTGCCAGCAGCTCACGGACAGAACGAGGGTGGCCTAACTATGGCTACACCTTC,CASSSRTERGWPNYGYTF
TRBV3-1/TRBV3-2,.,.,TRBJ1-6,TGTGCCAGCAGCCAAGGGCAGGGTAATTCACCCCTCCACTTT,CASSQGQGNSPLHF
TRBV6-1,.,.,TRBJ1-4,TGTGCCAGCAGTGAAGTTGGGGGGGCGGGAGAAAAACTGTTTTTT,CASSEVGGAGEKLFF
TRBV25-1,.,few,TRBJ1-1,TGTGCCAGCAGTAGGGGAGGCACTGAAGCTTTCTTT,CASSRGGTEAFF
TRBV11-3,TRBD1,.,TRBJ2-5,TGTGCCAGCAGCTTAGATAAGTTGGGGACAGGGCAAGAGACCCAGTACTTC,CASSLDKLGTGQETQYF
TRBV19,TRBD2,.,TRBJ2-3,TGTGCCAGTAGGCCTCCGGGACTATCCTCCACAGATACGCAGTATTTT,CASRPPGLSSTDTQYF
TRBV5-1,TRBD2,.,TRBJ2-3,TGCGCCAGCAGCTTCCGGGGCGGGGGAGAGGATACGCAGTATTTT,CASSFRGGGEDTQYF
TRBV7-9,TRBD2,once,TRBJ2-3,TGTGCCAGCAGCTCCCCAGCGGGGGGATCGGATACGCAGTATTTT,CASSSPAGGSDTQYF
TRBV10-3,TRBD1,once,TRBJ1-2,TGTGCCATCAGTGACCTACAGGGGGCTCTTATCTATGGCTACACCTTC,CAISDLQGALIYGYTF
TRBV4-2,.,.,TRBJ1-4,TGTGCCAGCAGCTACAGGGACGGGGACGAAAAACTGTTTTTT,CASSYRDGDEKLFF
TRBV10-1,.,.,TRBJ2-1,TGCGCCAGCAGTTTGGGAGCGGTGGGGGAGCAGTTCTTC,CASSLGAVGEQFF
TRBV10-3,.,.,TRBJ2-2,TGTGCCATCAGTGAGTCTACAGACACCGGGGAGCTGTTTTTT,CAISESTDTGELFF
TRBV28,TRBD1,once,TRBJ1-1,TGTGCCAGCAGAAAGACAGGGATGAACACTGAAGCTTTCTTT,CASRKTGMNTEAFF
TRBV2,TRBD1,.,TRBJ1-1,TGTGCCAGCAGTGGACAGGGGGCCAACACTGAAGCTTTCTTT,CASSGQGANTEAFF
TRBV30,TRBD2,.,TRBJ2-3,TGTGCCTGGCCTAGCGGGACCAGCACAGATACGCAGTATTTT,CAWPSGTSTDTQYF
TRBV6-5,.,once,TRBJ2-5,TGTGCCAGCAGTTTACCGGGCGGGGAGACCCAGTACTTC,CASSLPGGETQYF
TRBV6-5,.,.,TRBJ2-3,TGTGCCAGCAAGGTGGGAGCTGGCACAGATACGCAGTATTTT,CASKVGAGTDTQYF
TRBV7-8,TRBD2,.,TRBJ2-5,TGTGCCAGCAGCTCAGCAATGAAGACTAGCGGGAGGGCAGAGACCCAGTACTTC,CASSSAMKTSGRAETQYF
TRBV7-8,.,.,TRBJ2-7,TGTGCCAGCAGCTTAAGCTCTTACGAGCAGTACTTC,CASSLSSYEQYF
TRBV2,TRBD1,.,TRBJ2-7,TGTGCCAGCAGTGCGGGACAGGGGATCTACGAGCAGTACTTC,CASSAGQGIYEQYF
TRBV7-2,.,.,TRBJ1-1,TGTGCCAGCAGCTTAGTTGTGGGCAGGAACACTGAAGCTTTCTTT,CASSLVVGRNTEAFF
TRBV29-1,.,few,TRBJ2-1,TGCAGCGTCGCCCTCCTGGCCCCCTACAATGAGCAGTTCTTC,CSVALLAPYNEQFF
TRBV7-8,.,.,TRBJ1-5,TGTGCCAGCAGACCCTTTGGAGGGGTGAGCAATCAGCCCCAGCATTTT,CASRPFGGVSNQPQHF
TRBV11-2,TRBD1,.,TRBJ2-5,TGTGCCAGCAGCTTAACAGGGGGGTTTTTCGCGACCCAGTACTTC,CASSLTGGFFATQYF
TRBV30,.,.,TRBJ2-7,TGTGCCTGGAGTCTCGTCCCCTACGAGCAGTACTTC,CAWSLVPYEQYF
TRBV6-1,.,.,TRBJ1-5,TGTGCCAGCAGTGAAGGGTCGGGTCCTAGCCATCAGCCCCAGCATTTT,CASSEGSGPSHQPQHF
TRBV11-2,.,.,TRBJ1-3,TGTGCCAGCAGCCCCTCCCGAGTTGGAAACACCATATATTTT,CASSPSRVGNTIYF